The 10 T cell receptor beta chains below were found in one sample sequenced in a study of control samples from healthy donors and cancer patients. Assay: immunoSEQ multiplex PCR; the TCRdb copy retains only in-frame clones and omits some. The sample shows about 220,000 clones, about 95% of them seen only once. The sample comprised blood. These receptor sequences come from a man aged 50-60 years in good health.

CDR3 nucleotides: TGTGCCAGCAGTTACTGGCCCTCCTCTGGAAACACCATATATTTT. This translates into CASSYWPSSGNTIYF. The chain combines TRBV6-6 with TRBJ1-3; D not certain. This CDR3 is built from 15 residues. Trimming shortened V by 1 base and J by 0 bases, and 7 bases separated the two germline ends. Per germline, CDR1 MNHNY and CDR2 SVGAGI (reference sequence).

The chain combines TRBV7-9 with TRBJ2-6, with D perhaps TRBD1 or TRBD2 (5 bases each). The V gene's germline CDR1 is SEHNR and CDR2 FQNEAQ (reference sequence). CDR3 length: 18 amino acids. V was shortened by 5 bases and J by 0 bases, with 17 bases between the two germline ends. Written as DNA, the CDR3 is TGTGCCAGCAGCACGCAAGGGACCGTCAGCTCTGGGGCCAACGTCCTGACTTTC. Residues: CASSTQGTVSSGANVLTF.

The CDR3 nucleotides read TGCGCCAGCAGCCCACACAGGGATGAACAGCCCCAGCATTTT. It yields the protein CASSPHRDEQPQHF. The rearrangement links TRBV10-1 to TRBJ1-5; the D gene is possibly TRBD1 (6 bases). This CDR3 has 14 residues. Germline assignment: CDR1 WNHNN and CDR2 SYGVQD (reference sequence). The germline V and J ends were trimmed by 6 bases and 7 bases, with 16 bases remaining between them.

The chain carries TRBV9 and TRBJ1-1; D is possibly TRBD1 (5 bases). CDR1 SGDLS and CDR2 YYNGEE come from the germline V gene. The CDR3 contains 15 residues. V lost 4 bases and J 3 bases, leaving 16 bases between the germline ends. The CDR3: CASSPSGGGHTEAFF. In nucleotides, the CDR3 is TGTGCCAGCAGCCCGTCCGGGGGAGGGCACACTGAAGCTTTCTTT. The full variable domain, in which reference TRBV9 and TRBJ1-1 provide the parts outside the CDR3, is DSGVTQTPKHLITATGQRVTLRCSPRSGDLSVYWYQQSLDQGLQFLIQYYNGEERAKGNILERFSAQQFPDLHSELNLSSLELGDSALYFCASSPSGGGHTEAFFGQGTRLTVV.

The rearrangement joins TRBV28 to TRBJ2-1, with 12 bases aligning to TRBD2. The CDR3 extends over 14 amino acids. The germline CDR1 and CDR2 sequences are MDHEN and SYDVKM. Trimming took 8 bases from V and 6 from J; bases not matched to a gene: 5. CDR3 loop: CASFGLAGFNEQFF. CDR3 sequence (DNA): TGTGCCAGCTTCGGACTAGCGGGGTTCAATGAGCAGTTCTTC. Full variable domain (missing parts from reference TRBV28 and TRBJ2-1): DVKVTQSSRYLVKRTGEKVFLECVQDMDHENMFWYRQDPGLGLRLIYFSYDVKMKEKGDIPEGYSVSREKKERFSLILESASTNQTSMYLCASFGLAGFNEQFFGPGTRLTVL.

V gene TRBV11-2 combines with J gene TRBJ1-1; TRBD1 agrees at 7 bases. This CDR3 spans 13 amino acids. V gave up 5 bases and J gave up 1 base; unmatched junction bases: 1. CDR1 SGHAT and CDR2 FQNNGV come from the germline V gene. DNA of the CDR3: TGTGCCAGCAGCCGGGACAGGAACACTGAAGCTTTCTTT. Translating gives CASSRDRNTEAFF. The full variable domain, its missing parts supplied by reference TRBV11-2 and TRBJ1-1, is EAGVAQSPRYKIIEKRQSVAFWCNPISGHATLYWYQQILGQGPKLLIQFQNNGVVDDSQLPKDRFSAERLKGVDSTLKIQPAKLEDSAVYLCASSRDRNTEAFFGQGTRLTVV.

The rearrangement uses TRBV5-1 and TRBJ2-3, with TRBD1 matching over 12 bases. The CDR3 has 17 amino acids. J was trimmed by 5 bases and V by 3 bases; bases with no gene match: 10. Germline-derived CDR1 and CDR2 are SGHRS and YFSETQ. In nucleotides, the CDR3 is TGCGCCAGCAGCTGGGGGGACAGGGGGCGGAAAAGAGATACGCAGTATTTT. This gives the protein CASSWGDRGRKRDTQYF.

The chain couples TRBV9 to TRBJ1-2; 8 bases line up with TRBD1. V was clipped by 2 bases and J by 14 bases; unmatched bases: 8. Germline CDR1 reads SGDLS; CDR2 reads YYNGEE. This CDR3 has 12 amino acids. CDR3 bases: TGTGCCAGCAGCGTCCCGGGACAGGAAAAAACCTTC. It specifies CASSVPGQEKTF.

DNA of the CDR3: TGCGCCAGCAGCGCCGACGTGGGGACGCCGTGGGGCTACACCTTC. Translated: CASSADVGTPWGYTF. The chain couples TRBV5-1 to TRBJ1-2; perhaps TRBD1 as D (5 bases). The V end was cut by 4 bases, the J end by 8 bases, with 21 bases between. Germline V gene sequence: CDR1 SGHRS, CDR2 YFSETQ. The CDR3 loop spans 15 amino acids.

The chain recombines TRBV6-1 with TRBJ1-1; a weak D match, TRBD1 (6 bases). Trimming removed 2 bases at V and 6 bases at J, with 13 bases between. This CDR3 is 14 amino acids long. Germline V gene data show CDR1 as MNHNS and CDR2 as SASEGT. CDR3 sequence reads: CASSESGVGAEAFF. The CDR3 DNA follows: TGTGCCAGCAGTGAATCAGGGGTAGGCGCTGAAGCTTTCTTT.